Below are 2 T cell receptor beta chains sequenced from a single sample in a study of T cell changes during pregnancy in multiple sclerosis. Profiling relied on immunoSEQ multiplex PCR, and the TCRdb table lists in-frame clones only, not all of them. The data show tens of thousands of clones, roughly 92% seen once. The sequencing here drew on CD4+ T cells from peripheral blood mononuclear cells, taken before pregnancy. These receptors all stem from a female donor with multiple sclerosis, enrolled in a pregnancy study.

This sequence joins TRBV5-3 and TRBJ1-2; TRBD1 agrees at 7 bases. TRBV5-3 is recorded as an ORF, its role being uncertain. J lost 4 bases, V lost 3 bases, and 12 bases had no gene match. The CDR3 runs to 16 residues. The CDR3 region is CARSSFATGELYGYTF. The DNA for the CDR3 is TGTGCCAGAAGCTCGTTCGCTACAGGGGAACTCTATGGCTACACCTTC.

The chain links TRBV5-4 to TRBJ1-2; no firm D call. Germline CDR1 SGHNT, CDR2 YYREEE (reference sequence). The CDR3 is 15 amino acids. V dropped 2 bases and J dropped 0 bases, with 11 bases sitting between them. The CDR3 DNA reads TGTGCCAGCAGCTTAAATCTAGTGGCTAACTATGGCTACACCTTC. The encoded protein is CASSLNLVANYGYTF. Together with reference TRBV5-4 and TRBJ1-2, the CDR3 gives the full variable domain: ETGVTQSPTHLIKTRGQQVTLRCSSQSGHNTVSWYQQALGQGPQFIFQYYREEENGRGNFPPRFSGLQFPNYSSELNVNALELDDSALYLCASSLNLVANYGYTFGSGTRLTVV.